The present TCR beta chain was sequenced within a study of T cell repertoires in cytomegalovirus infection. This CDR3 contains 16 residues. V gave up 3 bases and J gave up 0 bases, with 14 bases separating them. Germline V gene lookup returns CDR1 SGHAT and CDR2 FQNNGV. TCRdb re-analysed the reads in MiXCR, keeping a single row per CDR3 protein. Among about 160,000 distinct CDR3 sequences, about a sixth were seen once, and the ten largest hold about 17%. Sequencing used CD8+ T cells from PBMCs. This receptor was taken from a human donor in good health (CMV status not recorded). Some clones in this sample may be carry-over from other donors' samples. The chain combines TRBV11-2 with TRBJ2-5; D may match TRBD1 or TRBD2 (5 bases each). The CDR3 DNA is TGTGCCAGCAGCTTCTTGGGACCAAACAACCAAGAGACCCAGTACTTC. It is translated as CASSFLGPNNQETQYF.